The 23 T cell receptor beta chains in this list originate from one sample, sequenced in a study of blood T cell repertoires in COVID-19. Generated by immunoSEQ multiplex PCR, the TCRdb table keeps only in-frame clones and is missing some. The sample lists a few hundred thousand clones; approximately 90% were seen once. Material: PBMCs or T cells enriched from blood (not recorded which). Source of these receptors: a woman aged 18-30 years who had recovered from COVID-19.

The chain uses TRBV11-2 and TRBJ2-1; TRBD1 matches at 7 bases. Germline values: CDR1 SGHAT, CDR2 FQNNGV. CDR3 size: 13 residues. V dropped 1 base and J dropped 9; count of bases not matched to a gene: 3. CDR3 nucleotides: TGTGCCAGCAGCTTAGGTTCAGGGGGTGAGCAGTTCTTC. Protein: CASSLGSGGEQFF.

A few counts support this clone. The chain combines TRBV14 with TRBJ2-3, with 9 bases aligning to TRBD2. Germline values: CDR1 SGHDN, CDR2 FVKESK. CDR3 length: 14 amino acids. Germline trimming cut 4 bases from V and 8 bases from J; bases unmatched to any gene: 7. CDR3 nucleotides: TGTGCCAGCAGCCCTGTAGCGGGGGATATTACGCAGTATTTT. Residues: CASSPVAGDITQYF.

This sequence joins TRBV5-1 and TRBJ1-2, with 8 positions matching TRBD1. The CDR3 is 14 residues long. V lost 4 bases and J lost 3; bases outside the gene matches: 5. Looked up from germline, CDR1 is SGHRS and CDR2 is YFSETQ. CDR3 protein: CASSPTGQDYGYTF. CDR3 DNA: TGCGCCAGCAGCCCCACGGGACAGGACTATGGCTACACCTTC. Together with reference TRBV5-1 and TRBJ1-2, the CDR3 gives the full variable domain: KAGVTQTPRYLIKTRGQQVTLSCSPISGHRSVSWYQQTPGQGLQFLFEYFSETQRNKGNFPGRFSGRQFSNSRSEMNVSTLELGDSALYLCASSPTGQDYGYTFGSGTRLTVV.

The genes are TRBV27 and TRBJ1-5, with TRBD1 identical over 8 bases. J lost 5 bases, V lost 6 bases, and 6 bases had no gene match. Germline V lookup: CDR1 MNHEY, CDR2 SMNVEV (reference sequence). This CDR3 has 14 residues. The CDR3 reads CASSTDREDQPQHF. Here the CDR3 DNA reads TGTGCCAGCAGCACGGACAGGGAGGATCAGCCCCAGCATTTT.

This chain uses TRBV6-6 with TRBJ1-5, with D possibly being TRBD1 (5 bases). V lost 6 bases, J lost 7 bases, and 10 bases lay in between. This CDR3 is built from 12 residues. Looked up from germline, CDR1 is MNHNY and CDR2 is SVGAGI (reference sequence). The CDR3 region is CASRQQEQPQHF. Here the CDR3 DNA reads TGTGCCAGCAGACAACAGGAGCAGCCCCAGCATTTT.

The chain recombines TRBV19 with TRBJ1-5; tentatively, D is TRBD1 (6 bases). The V and J ends lost 4 bases and 2 bases respectively, with 6 bases between them. Germline CDR1 and CDR2: LNHDA and SQIVND (reference sequence). The CDR3 consists of 13 residues. The chain's CDR3 is CASSTGGNQPQHF. CDR3 sequence (DNA): TGTGCCAGTAGTACAGGGGGCAATCAGCCCCAGCATTTT.

This rearrangement joins TRBV5-1 to TRBJ1-2, with TRBD1 identical over 10 bases. CDR1 and CDR2 (germline): SGHRS, YFSETQ. CDR3 length: 14 amino acids. The V segment lost 3 bases and the J segment 4 bases; nucleotides outside the gene matches: 3. This chain's CDR3 is CASSSGQGIYGYTF. For the CDR3, the DNA is TGCGCCAGCAGCTCGGGACAGGGGATCTATGGCTACACCTTC. Full variable domain (outside the CDR3, taken from reference TRBV5-1 and TRBJ1-2): KAGVTQTPRYLIKTRGQQVTLSCSPISGHRSVSWYQQTPGQGLQFLFEYFSETQRNKGNFPGRFSGRQFSNSRSEMNVSTLELGDSALYLCASSSGQGIYGYTFGSGTRLTVV.

This CDR3 is CASSFEFLEEAFF. The CDR3 coding sequence is TGTGCCAGCAGCTTTGAATTCTTGGAGGAAGCTTTCTTT. The chain joins TRBV7-9 to TRBJ1-1; unclear D gene. The germline CDR1 and CDR2 sequences are SEHNR and FQNEAQ (reference sequence). The CDR3 is 13 residues long. V was clipped by 3 bases and J by 8 bases, with 13 bases between them.

The V call is TRBV3-1 (or the pseudogene TRBV3-2), the J call TRBJ1-3; tentative D call: TRBD1 (6 bases). The length of the CDR3 is 15 residues. Germline V gene lookup returns CDR1 LGHDT and CDR2 YNNKEL (reference sequence). V shed 3 bases and J shed 0 bases, with 9 bases lying between them. CDR3: CASSHYRVSGNTIYF. The DNA for the CDR3 is TGTGCCAGCAGCCACTACAGGGTCTCTGGAAACACCATATATTTT.

The genes are TRBV2 and TRBJ1-2; perhaps TRBD1 as D (6 bases). V lost 8 bases and J 7 bases, leaving 20 bases between the germline ends. The CDR3 is made up of 14 amino acids. The germline V gene encodes CDR1 SNHLY and CDR2 FYNNEI. The CDR3 region has the DNA TGTGCCAGCCTTGGGGACACAACGAGCTCTGGCTACACCTTC. This codes for CASLGDTTSSGYTF.

The chain joins TRBV7-9 to TRBJ1-1, with D perhaps TRBD1 (5 bases). Germline CDR1 and CDR2: SEHNR and FQNEAQ (reference sequence). This CDR3 is 13 amino acids long. Between the trimmed V and J ends, which lost 2 bases and 3 bases, there was a span of 7 bases. CDR3 nucleotides: TGTGCCAGCAGCTTAAGACAGTACACTGAAGCTTTCTTT. Translating gives CASSLRQYTEAFF.

Only one count was recorded for this clone. The rearrangement uses TRBV28 and TRBJ2-1; D might be TRBD2 (5 bases). Trimming removed 7 bases from V and 1 base from J, with 11 bases in between. Germline CDR1 MDHEN, CDR2 SYDVKM. The CDR3 has 14 residues. The CDR3 reads CASIEGSSYNEQFF. CDR3 nucleotide sequence: TGTGCCAGCATAGAGGGCTCTTCCTACAATGAGCAGTTCTTC.

The sample holds a few counts of this clone. The gene calls are TRBV5-1 and TRBJ2-7, with 9 positions matching TRBD1. Germline V lookup: CDR1 SGHRS, CDR2 YFSETQ. V shed 4 bases, J shed 5 bases, and the junction held 10 bases outside the gene matches. This CDR3 is 15 amino acids long. The CDR3 protein is CASSAPGTGRHEQYF. In nucleotides, the CDR3 is TGCGCCAGCAGCGCCCCCGGGACAGGGCGACACGAGCAGTACTTC. Full variable domain (rest looked up from reference TRBV5-1 and TRBJ2-7): KAGVTQTPRYLIKTRGQQVTLSCSPISGHRSVSWYQQTPGQGLQFLFEYFSETQRNKGNFPGRFSGRQFSNSRSEMNVSTLELGDSALYLCASSAPGTGRHEQYFGPGTRLTVT.

V gene TRBV6-5 combines with J gene TRBJ1-3; D is unresolved. The germline CDR1 and CDR2 sequences are MNHEY and SVGAGI. V shed 6 bases and J shed 4 bases, with 10 bases lying between them. The CDR3 covers 13 residues. CDR3: CASRSLYGNTIYF. CDR3 coding DNA: TGTGCCAGCAGGTCACTCTACGGAAACACCATATATTTT.

As for this clone: The sample carries other DNA sequences with the same CDR3. The CDR3 protein is CASSVGLAGANEQFF. The DNA for the CDR3 is TGCGCCAGCAGCGTTGGACTAGCGGGAGCCAATGAGCAGTTCTTC. The gene calls are TRBV5-1 and TRBJ2-1; 13 positions agree with TRBD2. With V trimmed by 4 bases and J by 6 bases, 4 bases remained unmatched. Germline-derived CDR1 and CDR2 are SGHRS and YFSETQ. The CDR3 contains 15 residues.

This chain uses TRBV2 with TRBJ1-5; TRBD1 might be the D (6 bases). This CDR3 spans 14 amino acids. Germline V gene data show CDR1 as SNHLY and CDR2 as FYNNEI. The germline V and J ends were trimmed by 4 bases and 7 bases, with 14 bases remaining between them. CDR3 bases: TGTGCCAGCAGTGCAACAGGGATAGGACAGCCCCAGCATTTT. It yields the protein CASSATGIGQPQHF.

The V gene is TRBV10-3, the J gene TRBJ2-2, with 11 positions matching TRBD1. The length of the CDR3 is 15 residues. In germline, CDR1 is ENHRY, CDR2 SYGVKD. After removal of 4 bases from V and 6 bases from J, the junction contained 4 bases not matched to a gene. The CDR3 region is CAISGDRGIAGELFF. CDR3 nucleotides: TGTGCCATCAGTGGGGACAGGGGGATCGCCGGGGAGCTGTTTTTT.

The rearrangement links TRBV9 to TRBJ1-1, with 7 bases that match TRBD1. J lost 4 bases, V lost 3 bases, and 9 bases had no gene match. CDR3 length equals 15 residues. Per the germline V gene, CDR1 is SGDLS and CDR2 is YYNGEE. For the CDR3, the DNA is TGTGCCAGCAGCGGGGAGGACAGGCGAGGCACTGAAGCTTTCTTT. This translates into CASSGEDRRGTEAFF.

A single count supports this clone. The genes are TRBV2 and TRBJ1-2; D might be TRBD1 (6 bases). Trimming shortened V by 7 bases and J by 2 bases, and 8 bases separated the two germline ends. Germline loops: CDR1 SNHLY, CDR2 FYNNEI. This CDR3 contains 12 residues. CDR3 sequence reads: CASIRGNYGYTF. CDR3 nucleotides: TGTGCCAGCATAAGGGGGAACTATGGCTACACCTTC.

In its sample, this clone was seen once. The J gene is TRBJ1-5, the V gene TRBV30, with TRBD1 matching 10 bases. The germline gives CDR1 GTSNPN, CDR2 SVGIG (reference sequence). The CDR3 extends over 13 amino acids. J gave up 5 bases and V 6 bases, and 4 bases lay outside the gene matches. The CDR3 is CACGQGEHQPQHF. The CDR3, as DNA: TGTGCCTGTGGACAGGGGGAACATCAGCCCCAGCATTTT.

The count of this clone is one. V and J are TRBV5-1 and TRBJ2-7, with 10 bases that match TRBD1. The germline V gene encodes CDR1 SGHRS and CDR2 YFSETQ. V shed 0 bases and J 3 bases; nucleotides not matched to a gene: 3. The CDR3 runs 15 residues. CDR3 region: CASSLATGGIYEQYF. Written as DNA, the CDR3 is TGCGCCAGCAGCTTGGCGACAGGGGGCATCTACGAGCAGTACTTC.

The V and J genes are TRBV10-1 and TRBJ1-1; unclear D gene. In germline, CDR1 is WNHNN, CDR2 SYGVQD (reference sequence). The CDR3 is made up of 14 amino acids. Trimming shortened V by 3 bases and J by 2 bases, and 10 bases separated the two germline ends. This CDR3 reads CASSESGSNTEAFF. The CDR3 region has the DNA TGCGCCAGCAGTGAATCCGGGTCTAACACTGAAGCTTTCTTT.

The chain carries TRBV11-3 and TRBJ2-5; D ambiguous. The germline gives CDR1 SGHNT, CDR2 YENEEA. V was cut by 4 bases and J by 2 bases, with 2 bases left in between. This CDR3 is 11 amino acids long. CDR3 protein: CASSSQETQYF. The CDR3 region has the DNA TGTGCCAGCAGCTCACAAGAGACCCAGTACTTC.